These T cell receptor beta chains were read from a single sample in a study of cytomegalovirus exposure and HLA in healthy donors. Profiled with immunoSEQ multiplex PCR; TCRdb holds only in-frame clones, not every one. This table holds more than 45,000 clones. Sequencing used PBMCs. These receptors all stem from a woman aged 25 to 45 in good health and CMV-seropositive. Each CDR3 is given with its conserved first and last residue. D genes are given only for firm matches.

j_gene,d_gene,v_gene,CDR3aa,CDR3nt
TRBJ2-7,TRBD1,TRBV5-6,CASSPIGDRVTEQYF,TGTGCCAGCAGCCCCATAGGGGACAGGGTAACCGAGCAGTACTTC
TRBJ2-7,TRBD2,TRBV7-6,CASSLRRGGLNEQYF,TGTGCCAGCAGCTTACGGCGGGGGGGCCTGAACGAGCAGTACTTC
TRBJ1-1,NA,TRBV6-5,CASKLNANTEAFF,TGTGCCAGCAAACTCAACGCGAACACTGAAGCTTTCTTT
TRBJ2-7,TRBD2,TRBV7-9,CASSPRRASGRGYEQYF,TGTGCCAGCAGCCCAAGACGGGCTAGCGGGAGGGGGTACGAGCAGTACTTC
TRBJ2-2,TRBD2,TRBV27,CASSLRTSGTNTGELFF,TGTGCCAGCAGTTTACGAACTAGCGGGACGAACACCGGGGAGCTGTTTTTT
TRBJ2-7,NA,TRBV19,CASAMAWQGSEQYF,TGTGCCAGTGCGATGGCGTGGCAGGGGTCCGAGCAGTACTTC
TRBJ1-2,TRBD1,TRBV5-1,CASTLGTVPNYGYTF,TGCGCCAGCACACTAGGGACAGTACCTAACTATGGCTACACCTTC
TRBJ2-2,NA,TRBV6-1,CASSGGTLGTGELFF,TGTGCCAGCAGTGGCGGGACTCTTGGCACCGGGGAGCTGTTTTTT
TRBJ2-7,NA,TRBV18,CASSPRESEQYF,TGTGCCAGCTCACCACGGGAGTCCGAGCAGTACTTC
TRBJ1-4,TRBD1,TRBV4-1,CASSQVGTGDEKLFF,TGCGCCAGCAGCCAAGTGGGGACAGGGGATGAAAAACTGTTTTTT
TRBJ2-7,NA,TRBV11-2,CASAQGRVPYEQYF,TGTGCCAGCGCCCAAGGGCGGGTCCCCTACGAGCAGTACTTC
TRBJ1-1,NA,TRBV2,CASSEGLNTEAFF,TGTGCCAGCAGTGAAGGTCTCAACACTGAAGCTTTCTTT
TRBJ2-7,NA,TRBV5-1,CASSLGLARYEQYF,TGCGCCAGCAGCTTGGGACTGGCCCGCTACGAGCAGTACTTC
TRBJ2-7,NA,TRBV11-2,CASSLGREEQYF,TGTGCCAGCAGCTTGGGCCGGGAAGAGCAGTACTTC
TRBJ2-3,NA,TRBV19,CASSISGDGADTQYF,TGTGCCAGTAGTATTTCCGGGGATGGGGCAGATACGCAGTATTTT
TRBJ1-5,NA,TRBV6-1,CASGKTGDYQPQHF,TGTGCCAGCGGCAAGACTGGAGATTATCAGCCCCAGCATTTT
TRBJ1-2,NA,TRBV28,CASRRGTGLNGYTF,TGTGCCAGCAGGCGGGGCACCGGACTAAATGGCTACACCTTC
TRBJ1-2,NA,TRBV7-2,CASSPNQIPNYGYTF,TGTGCCAGCAGCCCAAACCAGATACCTAACTATGGCTACACCTTC
TRBJ2-5,TRBD1,TRBV7-9,CASSFTQGGEWDQYF,TGTGCCAGCAGCTTCACACAGGGGGGAGAGTGGGACCAGTACTTC
TRBJ2-7,NA,TRBV7-3,CASSDNRTNTGSTYEQYF,TGTGCCAGCAGCGACAATAGGACCAATACAGGGTCCACTTACGAGCAGTACTTC
TRBJ2-7,NA,TRBV19,CASSSLAREQYF,TGTGCCAGTAGTAGTCTAGCGCGTGAGCAGTACTTC
TRBJ1-5,NA,TRBV27,CASSSTGTQPQHF,TGTGCCAGCAGTTCAACAGGGACTCAGCCCCAGCATTTT
TRBJ2-2,TRBD1,TRBV13,CASSLLGQGNTGELFF,TGTGCCAGCAGCTTACTGGGACAGGGAAACACCGGGGAGCTGTTTTTT
TRBJ2-1,TRBD2,TRBV9,CASSVGGWSGRANNEQFF,TGTGCCAGCAGCGTTGGGGGGTGGAGCGGGAGGGCCAACAATGAGCAGTTCTTC
TRBJ1-5,NA,TRBV30,CAWRGGGSNQPQHF,TGTGCCTGGAGGGGCGGAGGGAGCAATCAGCCCCAGCATTTT
TRBJ2-3,TRBD1,TRBV5-1,CASSQGQGAQTDTQYF,TGCGCCAGCAGCCAGGGACAGGGGGCGCAAACAGATACGCAGTATTTT
TRBJ1-2,NA,TRBV13,CASSPTGTPDTPSYGYTF,TGTGCCAGCAGCCCGACCGGGACTCCCGACACCCCATCCTATGGCTACACCTTC
TRBJ2-7,NA,TRBV9,CASSPLAEGIYEQYF,TGTGCCAGCAGCCCCTTGGCGGAGGGGATCTACGAGCAGTACTTC
TRBJ2-7,TRBD1,TRBV18,CASSPGTDLGEQYF,TGTGCCAGCTCACCTGGGACAGACCTTGGCGAGCAGTACTTC
TRBJ1-2,NA,TRBV30,CAWSPTGFPSNYGYTF,TGTGCCTGGAGTCCTACGGGGTTCCCGTCGAACTATGGCTACACCTTC
TRBJ1-6,TRBD1,TRBV7-6,CASSLHNRDRGGSPLHF,TGTGCCAGCAGCTTACACAACCGGGACAGGGGAGGATCACCCCTCCACTTT
TRBJ2-7,NA,TRBV2,CASSTNEQYF,TGTGCCAGCAGTACAAACGAGCAGTACTTC
TRBJ2-3,TRBD2,TRBV5-6,CASSLGGGLAGYTQYF,TGTGCCAGCAGCTTGGGGGGAGGGCTAGCGGGGTATACGCAGTATTTT
TRBJ1-2,NA,TRBV12-2,CASRLYPRGLYGYTF,TGTGCAAGTCGCTTATATCCCAGAGGACTCTATGGCTACACCTTC
TRBJ2-7,NA,TRBV7-2,CASSLGPGLSYEQYF,TGTGCCAGCAGCTTAGGTCCGGGACTGTCGTACGAGCAGTACTTC
TRBJ2-1,NA,TRBV28,CASSPDRYNEQFF,TGTGCCAGCAGTCCAGACAGATACAATGAGCAGTTCTTC
TRBJ2-1,TRBD2,TRBV13,CASSPTGLAGYNEQFF,TGTGCCAGCAGCCCCACTGGGCTAGCGGGTTACAATGAGCAGTTCTTC
TRBJ2-5,TRBD1,TRBV7-9,CASSRGTGRETQYF,TGTGCCAGCAGCCGAGGGACAGGAAGAGAGACCCAGTACTTC
TRBJ2-1,TRBD2,TRBV4-2,CASSQGLAGGWDEQFF,TGTGCCAGCAGCCAAGGCTTAGCGGGGGGCTGGGATGAGCAGTTCTTC
TRBJ1-1,NA,TRBV28,CASSLGRNTEAFF,TGTGCCAGCAGTTTGGGGCGTAACACTGAAGCTTTCTTT
TRBJ2-2,NA,TRBV6-4,CASSDSGILEGTGELFF,TGTGCCAGCAGTGACTCGGGTATACTAGAAGGCACCGGGGAGCTGTTTTTT
TRBJ1-1,TRBD1,TRBV7-2,CASSPGGNTEAFF,TGTGCCAGCAGCCCAGGGGGTAACACTGAAGCTTTCTTT
TRBJ2-3,TRBD2,TRBV11-2,CASSFGTSGRGVTQYF,TGTGCCAGCAGCTTTGGGACTAGCGGGAGAGGGGTTACGCAGTATTTT
TRBJ2-7,NA,TRBV10-2,CASSSQGLNYEQYF,TGCGCCAGCAGTTCTCAGGGACTGAACTACGAGCAGTACTTC
TRBJ2-7,NA,TRBV14,CASSQDPTYEQYF,TGTGCCAGCAGCCAAGATCCAACTTACGAGCAGTACTTC
TRBJ1-2,NA,TRBV6-5,CASSYRSSSGYTF,TGTGCCAGCAGTTATCGTTCCTCCTCTGGCTACACCTTC
TRBJ1-6,TRBD1,TRBV6-5,CASSNRGWNSPLHF,TGTGCCAGCAGCAACAGGGGATGGAATTCACCCCTCCACTTT
TRBJ1-1,TRBD1,TRBV30,CAWSSDRGMAAEAFF,TGTGCCTGGAGCAGTGACAGGGGGATGGCAGCTGAAGCTTTCTTT
TRBJ1-4,TRBD1,TRBV18,CASSNRGPNEKLFF,TGTGCCAGCTCAAACAGGGGACCAAATGAAAAACTGTTTTTT
TRBJ1-6,TRBD1,TRBV5-6,CASSWTGSNSPLHF,TGTGCCAGCAGCTGGACAGGCTCGAATTCACCCCTCCACTTT
TRBJ1-2,NA,TRBV9,CASGPPGGGYTF,TGTGCCAGCGGCCCCCCGGGGGGTGGCTACACCTTC
TRBJ1-2,NA,TRBV2,CASSENSYGYTF,TGTGCCAGCAGTGAGAACAGCTATGGCTACACCTTC
TRBJ2-2,NA,TRBV6-5,CASRRQGNTGELFF,TGTGCCAGCAGACGTCAGGGGAACACCGGGGAGCTGTTTTTT
TRBJ1-1,NA,TRBV5-1,CASSYMGSEAFF,TGCGCCAGCAGCTATATGGGGAGTGAAGCTTTCTTT
TRBJ2-1,TRBD2,TRBV30,CAWSDPLRGSEQFF,TGTGCCTGGAGTGACCCCCTACGCGGGAGCGAGCAGTTCTTC